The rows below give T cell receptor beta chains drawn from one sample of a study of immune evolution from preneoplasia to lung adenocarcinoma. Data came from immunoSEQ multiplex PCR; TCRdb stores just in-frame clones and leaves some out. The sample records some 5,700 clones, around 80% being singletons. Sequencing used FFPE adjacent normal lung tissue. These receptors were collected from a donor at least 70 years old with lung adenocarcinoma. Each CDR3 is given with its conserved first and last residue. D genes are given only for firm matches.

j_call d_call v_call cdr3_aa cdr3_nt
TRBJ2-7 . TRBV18 CASSPGHYEQYF TGTGCCAGCTCACCGGGTCACTACGAGCAGTACTTC
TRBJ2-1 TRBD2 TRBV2 CASRTSNLLDEQFF TGTGCCAGCAGGACTAGCAACCTTCTCGATGAGCAGTTCTTC
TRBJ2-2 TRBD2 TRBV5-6 CASSLGATSAPNTGELFF TGTGCCAGCAGCTTGGGAGCGACTAGCGCCCCGAACACCGGGGAGCTGTTTTTT
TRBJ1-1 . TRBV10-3 CAISDGGSRTEAFF TGTGCCATCAGTGACGGGGGGAGTAGGACTGAAGCTTTCTTT
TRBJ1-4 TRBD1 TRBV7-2 CASKDRVDEKLFF TGTGCCAGCAAAGACAGGGTGGATGAAAAACTGTTTTTT
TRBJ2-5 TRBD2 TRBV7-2 CASSQTSGKETQYF TGTGCCAGCAGCCAGACTAGCGGGAAAGAGACCCAGTACTTC
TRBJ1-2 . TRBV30 CAWSEGHGKIGYTF TGTGCCTGGAGTGAGGGACACGGAAAGATTGGCTACACCTTC
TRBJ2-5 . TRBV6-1 CASSELRQEQTQYF TGTGCCAGCAGTGAACTTCGGCAGGAACAGACCCAGTACTTC
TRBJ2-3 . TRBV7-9 CASSFPGPSDTQYF TGTGCCAGCAGCTTCCCAGGACCCTCAGATACGCAGTATTTT
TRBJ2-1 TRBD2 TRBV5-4 CATAGTSGTYNEQFF TGTGCCACCGCTGGGACTAGCGGGACTTACAATGAGCAGTTCTTC
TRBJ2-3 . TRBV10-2 CASLNTLADTQYF TGCGCCAGCTTGAATACTCTGGCAGATACGCAGTATTTT
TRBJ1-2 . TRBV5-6 CASSFQGSYGYTF TGTGCCAGCAGCTTTCAGGGTAGCTATGGCTACACCTTC
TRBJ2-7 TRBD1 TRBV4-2 CASSQSLGGYDEQYF TGTGCCAGCAGCCAATCCTTAGGGGGCTACGACGAGCAGTACTTC
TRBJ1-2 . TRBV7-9 CASILDDSDGYTF TGTGCCAGCATACTAGACGATTCGGATGGCTACACCTTC
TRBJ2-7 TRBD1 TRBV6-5 CASSYRDRGIHEQYF TGTGCCAGCAGTTACCGGGACAGGGGGATCCACGAGCAGTACTTC
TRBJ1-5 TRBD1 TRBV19 CASISGQHNQPQHF TGTGCCAGTATTTCGGGACAGCACAATCAGCCCCAGCATTTT